This entry features one T cell receptor beta chain sequence. As processed by the authors: Amplification from reference gene primers served as the basis for estimated nucleated cell counts. Assay: immunoSEQ multiplex PCR; the TCRdb copy retains only in-frame clones and omits some. V, J and clone size were drawn from that table, and D and trimming were deduced from the DNA. The top ten hold over 2.5% of the sample, which has about 140,000 clones, approximately 85% seen once. The sample is drawn from a study of blood T cell repertoires in COVID-19. Study context: The origin of the acute and convalescent COVID-19 samples was the United States, Italy and Spain. T cells, B-cell-depleted T cells, or PBMCs supplied cDNA or gDNA.

Germline CDR1 MNHEY, CDR2 SVGAGI. The CDR3 length is 15 residues. Trimming at V came to 2 bases and at J to 0 bases, leaving 3 bases not matched to a gene. Sequencing input: peripheral blood. The chain carries TRBV6-5 and TRBJ1-1; 7 bases match TRBD1. The sequence was collected from a man aged 50 to 60 with acute or convalescent COVID-19. Written as DNA, the CDR3 is TGTGCCAGCAGTTACGTAACAGGGGTGAACACTGAAGCTTTCTTT. This sequence encodes CASSYVTGVNTEAFF.